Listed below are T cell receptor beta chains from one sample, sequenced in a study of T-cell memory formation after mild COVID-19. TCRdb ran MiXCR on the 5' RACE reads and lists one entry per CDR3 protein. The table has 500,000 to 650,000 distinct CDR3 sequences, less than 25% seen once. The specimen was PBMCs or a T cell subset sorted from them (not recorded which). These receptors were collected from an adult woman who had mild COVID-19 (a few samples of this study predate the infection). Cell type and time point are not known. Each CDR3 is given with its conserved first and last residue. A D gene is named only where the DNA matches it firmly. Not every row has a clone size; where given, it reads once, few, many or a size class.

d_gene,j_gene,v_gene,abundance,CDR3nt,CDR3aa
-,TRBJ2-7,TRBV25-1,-,TGTGCCAGCGGCGACATGGCCTACGAGCAGTACTTC,CASGDMAYEQYF
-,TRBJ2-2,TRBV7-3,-,TGTGCCAGCAGCTTATATAGAACCGGGGAGCTGTTTTTT,CASSLYRTGELFF
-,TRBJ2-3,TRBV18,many,TGTGCCAGCTCACCACCGACCACAGATACGCAGTATTTT,CASSPPTTDTQYF
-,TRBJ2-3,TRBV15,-,TGTGCCACCAGCAGAGAGGCCGTGGGTTCCGATACGCAGTATTTT,CATSREAVGSDTQYF
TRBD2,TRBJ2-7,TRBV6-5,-,TGTGCCAGCAGACCTAGCGGGCGGACCTACGAGCAGTACTTC,CASRPSGRTYEQYF
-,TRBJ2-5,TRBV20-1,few,TGCAGTGCTAGGTCCCAGGGGAAGACCCAGTACTTC,CSARSQGKTQYF
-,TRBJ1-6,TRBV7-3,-,TGTGCCAGCAGCTTAGGCGCAACAGGGAATTCACCCCTCCACTTT,CASSLGATGNSPLHF
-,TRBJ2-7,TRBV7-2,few,TGTGCCAGCAGCTTTGCGACAGTGACCTACGAGCAGTACTTC,CASSFATVTYEQYF
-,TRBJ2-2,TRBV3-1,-,TGTGCCAGCAGCCAAGTTGTCTCTCCCGGGGAGCTGTTTTTT,CASSQVVSPGELFF
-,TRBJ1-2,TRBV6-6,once,TGTGCCAGCAGTTACTTTCGGGGGGTGGGAAACTATGGCTACACCTTC,CASSYFRGVGNYGYTF
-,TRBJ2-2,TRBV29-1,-,TGCAGCGTTGACCACAAGAACACCGGGGAGCTGTTTTTT,CSVDHKNTGELFF
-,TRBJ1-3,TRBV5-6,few,TGTGCCAGCAGCGCCTGGGGGGTCTCTGGAAACACCATATATTTT,CASSAWGVSGNTIYF
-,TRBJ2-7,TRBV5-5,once,TGTGCCAGCAGCTCTGAGGGGATAACCTACGAGCAGTACTTC,CASSSEGITYEQYF
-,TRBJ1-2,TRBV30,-,TGTGCCTGGAGTGTAGGGACCAACTATGGCTACACCTTC,CAWSVGTNYGYTF
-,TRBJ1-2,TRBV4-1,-,TGCGCCAGCAGCCCTCCGGACAGAGGCTATGGCTACACCTTC,CASSPPDRGYGYTF